Presented here are 8 T cell receptor beta chains from one specimen sequenced in a study of T cell repertoires in cytomegalovirus infection. The antigens of these receptors remain unknown. Each CDR3 protein is one row after TCRdb ran MiXCR on the reads. The table records 150,000 or so distinct CDR3 sequences, 20% to 25% of them present only once. The material was CD8+ T cells from cultured PBMCs, obtained from culture after CMV antigen stimulation. Every receptor here comes from a human donor in good health (CMV status not recorded). Some clones in this sample may be carry-over from other donors' samples.

This clonotype was counted a few times. This chain uses TRBV28 with TRBJ1-2, with TRBD1 identical over 11 bases. After removal of 6 bases from V and 6 bases from J, the junction contained 9 bases not matched to a gene. Germline values: CDR1 MDHEN, CDR2 SYDVKM. The CDR3 has 15 residues. The CDR3 sequence is CASRQGQGEPNGYTF. In DNA, the CDR3 is TGTGCCAGCAGACAGGGACAGGGGGAACCGAATGGCTACACCTTC.

The genes are TRBV7-2 and TRBJ2-7; TRBD2 agrees at 8 bases. The CDR3 loop spans 17 amino acids. Germline V gene data show CDR1 as SGHTA and CDR2 as FQGNSA. After removal of 4 bases from V and 2 bases from J, the junction contained 13 bases not matched to a gene. CDR3 DNA sequence: TGTGCCAGCAGCTCCCCTCCCCTAGCGGGCAAAGCCTACGAGCAGTACTTC. Translated, it gives CASSSPPLAGKAYEQYF.

This clonotype turned up a few times. This rearrangement joins TRBV7-8 to TRBJ1-1; no reliable D call. The germline V and J ends were trimmed by 7 bases and 0 bases, with 18 bases remaining between them. There are 16 residues in the CDR3. Germline CDR1 is SGHVS and CDR2 is FQNEAQ. The CDR3 loop reads CASTSLVLEVNTEAFF. The CDR3 DNA reads as TGTGCCAGCACCTCCCTCGTTTTGGAGGTGAACACTGAAGCTTTCTTT.

The chain uses TRBV20-1 and TRBJ1-6, with D possibly TRBD1 on 5 matching bases. The CDR3 is 18 amino acids. V was trimmed by 2 bases and J by 9 bases, leaving 26 bases between them. Looked up from germline, CDR1 is DFQATT and CDR2 is SNEGSKA (reference sequence). The CDR3, as DNA: TGCAGTGCTAGACCGGGGCCGCCTTATCCCTCTCATTTTTCACCCCTCCACTTT. Encoded protein: CSARPGPPYPSHFSPLHF.

This clonotype has more than one count but fewer than ten. The rearrangement uses TRBV4-3 and TRBJ2-1; perhaps TRBD1 as D (5 bases). CDR1 is LGHNA and CDR2 is YSLEER in the germline V gene. The V end lost 0 bases, the J end lost 9 bases, and 15 bases lay between the germline ends. There are 15 residues in the CDR3. In nucleotides, the CDR3 is TGCGCCAGCAGCCAAGAAGCCCAGGGATTCACTGAGCAGTTCTTC. As protein: CASSQEAQGFTEQFF.

This chain connects TRBV7-2 to TRBJ2-1; 9 nucleotides align to TRBD2. CDR1 is SGHTA, CDR2 FQGNSA, per germline. After removal of 2 bases from V and 9 bases from J, the junction contained 17 bases not matched to a gene. CDR3 size: 18 residues. The CDR3 DNA is TGTGCCAGCAGCTTAAGAGTCGGAATAAGCGGGGGGCAGGGTGAGCAGTTCTTC. This translates into CASSLRVGISGGQGEQFF. The whole variable domain, remainder taken from reference TRBV7-2 and TRBJ2-1, is GAGVSQSPSNKVTEKGKDVELRCDPISGHTALYWYRQSLGQGLEFLIYFQGNSAPDKSGLPSDRFSAERTGGSVSTLTIQRTQQEDSAVYLCASSLRVGISGGQGEQFFGPGTRLTVL.

This rearrangement joins TRBV4-1 to TRBJ1-1; D is unclear. The CDR3 is 14 amino acids. The germline V gene encodes CDR1 MGHRA and CDR2 YSYEKL. With 2 bases removed from V and 5 bases from J, the gap between germline ends came to 12 bases. The CDR3 reads CASSQQTTVTEAFF. In DNA form, the CDR3 reads TGCGCCAGCAGCCAACAGACAACAGTTACTGAAGCTTTCTTT.

This clonotype occurred a few times. The rearrangement uses TRBV7-2 and TRBJ2-7; no reliable D call. V lost 6 bases and J lost 3, with 15 bases in between. Germline V gene sequence: CDR1 SGHTA, CDR2 FQGNSA. The CDR3 is 14 amino acids. CDR3: CASSATKSIYEQYF. The CDR3 region has the DNA TGTGCCAGCAGTGCGACGAAGTCTATCTACGAGCAGTACTTC.